Shown below are 4 T cell receptor beta chains from a single sample sequenced in a study of T cells in localized non-small cell lung cancer. The data were produced by immunoSEQ multiplex PCR, yet TCRdb's version contains in-frame clones alone and is incomplete. This sample yields approximately 150,000 clones, of which roughly 90% are seen a single time; 1.5% to 2% belongs to the top ten. Sample: peripheral blood, taken before any cancer treatment. The receptor set was obtained from a female donor older than 55 with stage I lung adenocarcinoma.

The rearrangement links TRBV5-4 to TRBJ1-1, with D tentatively TRBD1 (6 bases). V lost 1 base and J lost 3, with 10 bases in between. CDR1 is SGHNT and CDR2 is YYREEE in the germline V gene (reference sequence). This CDR3 is built from 14 residues. CDR3: CASSLTGIDTEAFF. CDR3 nucleotide sequence: TGTGCCAGCAGCTTGACAGGGATTGACACTGAAGCTTTCTTT. The full variable domain, its missing parts supplied by reference TRBV5-4 and TRBJ1-1, is ETGVTQSPTHLIKTRGQQVTLRCSSQSGHNTVSWYQQALGQGPQFIFQYYREEENGRGNFPPRFSGLQFPNYSSELNVNALELDDSALYLCASSLTGIDTEAFFGQGTRLTVV.

The chain is built from TRBV28 and TRBJ1-5; maybe TRBD1 (5 bases). This CDR3 has 15 amino acids. Trimming stripped 7 bases from V and 5 bases from J, with 18 bases between. Germline V gene lookup returns CDR1 MDHEN and CDR2 SYDVKM. The DNA for the CDR3 is TGTGCCAGCACCAAGGGACGGCGGAATGATCAGCCCCAGCATTTT. Translated, it gives CASTKGRRNDQPQHF.

This clone was detected only a few times. The genes are TRBV6-6 and TRBJ2-7; weak D call: TRBD2 (5 bases). Germline V lookup: CDR1 MNHNY, CDR2 SVGAGI (reference sequence). V was cut by 2 bases and J by 3 bases, with 8 bases left in between. CDR3 length: 13 amino acids. The CDR3 nucleotides read TGTGCCAGCAGTTACGTTGAGGGCTACGAGCAGTACTTC. Its protein is CASSYVEGYEQYF.

This chain uses TRBV5-4 with TRBJ2-7, with D perhaps matching TRBD1 (6 bases). V lost 3 bases and J lost 0, with 16 bases in between. There are 16 residues in the CDR3. Germline lookup yields CDR1 SGHNT and CDR2 YYREEE (reference sequence). CDR3 DNA sequence: TGTGCCAGCAGCTCCGGAACCGACAGGAGCTCCTACGAGCAGTACTTC. Translating gives CASSSGTDRSSYEQYF.